The 28 T cell receptor beta chains below come from one sample, sequenced in a study of shared clonotypes between healthy human individuals. The method was immunoSEQ multiplex PCR; TCRdb's version includes in-frame clones alone and lacks a portion of them. The sample has over 2 million clones, roughly 95% seen once; the top ten hold 0.13%. The source material was naive CD4+ T cells sorted from blood. Subset noted: CD45RA+ positively selected. The source of these receptors is a man aged 18 to 35 in good health.

This clone has ten or more counts. The junction does not match germline at one end; this may be a read error. The chain has TRBV7-9 and TRBJ1-4, with TRBD1 matching over 9 bases. CDR1 is SEHNR, CDR2 FQNEAQ, per germline (reference sequence). The length of the CDR3 is 15 residues. The CDR3 spells CASTLGDRAYEKLFF. In DNA form, the CDR3 reads TGTGCCAGCACCTTAGGGGACAGGGCGTATGAAAAACTGTTTTTT.

The genes are TRBV4-2 and TRBJ2-3; D not certain. The CDR3 extends over 13 amino acids. Germline-derived CDR1 and CDR2 are LGHNA and YNFKEQ. Trimming left V 0 bases short and J 3 bases short, with 4 bases between. CDR3 loop: CASSQEGTDTQYF. In DNA, the CDR3 is TGTGCCAGCAGCCAAGAAGGAACAGATACGCAGTATTTT.

The V gene is TRBV9, the J gene TRBJ2-7; 8 nucleotides line up with TRBD1. This CDR3 has 16 residues. V lost 0 bases to trimming and J lost 0 bases; unmatched junction nucleotides: 5. Germline loops: CDR1 SGDLS, CDR2 YYNGEE. The CDR3 reads CASSVGDRLLSYEQYF. CDR3 nucleotides: TGTGCCAGCAGCGTAGGGGACAGGCTTCTCTCCTACGAGCAGTACTTC. Combining the CDR3 with reference TRBV9 and TRBJ2-7 gives the whole variable domain DSGVTQTPKHLITATGQRVTLRCSPRSGDLSVYWYQQSLDQGLQFLIQYYNGEERAKGNILERFSAQQFPDLHSELNLSSLELGDSALYFCASSVGDRLLSYEQYFGPGTRLTVT.

The chain combines TRBV9 with TRBJ2-2; a weak D match, TRBD2 (5 bases). Germline CDR1 and CDR2: SGDLS and YYNGEE. Between the trimmed V and J ends, which lost 4 bases and 0 bases, there was a span of 13 bases. There are 16 residues in the CDR3. CDR3 bases: TGTGCCAGCAGCTTATCGGGAAGCTCGAACACCGGGGAGCTGTTTTTT. It encodes CASSLSGSSNTGELFF.

This clone showed up just a few times. The chain employs TRBV10-3 and TRBJ1-5; no clear D gene. Germline V gene lookup returns CDR1 ENHRY and CDR2 SYGVKD. V lost 4 bases to trimming and J lost 7 bases, with 11 bases between them. The CDR3 runs 13 residues. The CDR3 loop reads CAISGEGGQPQHF. The CDR3 nucleotides read TGTGCCATCAGTGGTGAAGGCGGCCAGCCCCAGCATTTT.

As DNA, the CDR3 is TGTGCCAGCACAAATCTCCGAGCTGGAAACACCATATATTTT. Translated: CASTNLRAGNTIYF. The rearrangement links TRBV28 to TRBJ1-3; D gene ambiguous. Germline V gene lookup returns CDR1 MDHEN and CDR2 SYDVKM. Trimming pared 7 bases from V and 2 bases from J, leaving 12 bases between. This CDR3 has 14 residues.

Concerning this clone itself: The sample contains more than one DNA sequence encoding this CDR3. The V gene is TRBV7-9, the J gene TRBJ1-5; D is undetermined. The CDR3 length is 13 residues. The germline V and J ends were trimmed by 4 bases and 2 bases, with 6 bases remaining between them. Germline CDR1 and CDR2: SEHNR and FQNEAQ (reference sequence). CDR3 DNA sequence: TGTGCCAGCAGCTCAGGAGGCAATCAGCCCCAGCATTTT. Translating gives CASSSGGNQPQHF.

The count of this clone is one. The rearrangement joins TRBV7-9 to TRBJ2-5; a weak D match, TRBD2 (5 bases). Germline V gene data show CDR1 as SEHNR and CDR2 as FQNEAQ (reference sequence). This CDR3 is built from 15 residues. Trimming cost V 6 bases and J 4 bases, with 18 bases left between them. The CDR3 bases are TGTGCCAGCAGTTCCGGGAACCTTCCCCCAGAGACCCAGTACTTC. Encoded protein: CASSSGNLPPETQYF. Full variable domain (rest looked up from reference TRBV7-9 and TRBJ2-5): DTGVSQNPRHKITKRGQNVTFRCDPISEHNRLYWYRQTLGQGPEFLTYFQNEAQLEKSRLLSDRFSAERPKGSFSTLEIQRTEQGDSAMYLCASSSGNLPPETQYFGPGTRLLVL.

Only one count was recorded for this clone. The chain joins TRBV28 to TRBJ1-3; D may be TRBD1 (6 bases). CDR3 length equals 17 residues. Germline V CDR1 and CDR2: MDHEN, SYDVKM. CDR3 DNA: TGTGCGACCAAATCCCCCATAGGACAGATCTCTGGAAACACCATATATTTT. Encoded protein: CATKSPIGQISGNTIYF.

The chain carries TRBV6-6 and TRBJ2-1; TRBD1 matches 11 bases. The J segment lost 7 bases and the V segment lost 8 bases, leaving 10 bases of the junction unmatched. This CDR3 contains 15 residues. Germline CDR1 is MNHNY and CDR2 is SVGAGI (reference sequence). This CDR3 reads CASDSDRGPGNEQFF. The CDR3 coding sequence is TGTGCCAGCGACTCGGACAGGGGGCCAGGGAATGAGCAGTTCTTC.

This clone was seen just once. The chain combines TRBV28 with TRBJ1-6, with no clear D. The V and J ends lost 4 bases and 12 bases respectively, with 13 bases between them. The CDR3 runs 13 residues. Germline V lookup: CDR1 MDHEN, CDR2 SYDVKM. CDR3 nucleotides: TGTGCCAGCAGTTCCACATCGACTATACCCCTCCACTTT. Its translation is CASSSTSTIPLHF.

Worth noting for this clone: This CDR3 is also generated by other DNA sequences in the sample. V and J are TRBV27 and TRBJ2-2; D not resolved. This CDR3 spans 14 amino acids. Germline V gene lookup returns CDR1 MNHEY and CDR2 SMNVEV (reference sequence). The germline V and J ends were trimmed by 3 bases and 2 bases, with 7 bases remaining between them. CDR3 DNA sequence: TGTGCCAGCAGTTTCGGCGGAAACACCGGGGAGCTGTTTTTT. This codes for CASSFGGNTGELFF.

The chain joins TRBV7-2 to TRBJ2-5; D is ambiguous. The CDR3 covers 13 residues. The V gene's germline CDR1 is SGHTA and CDR2 FQGNSA. Trimming pared 6 bases from V and 1 base from J, leaving 9 bases between. CDR3 in DNA: TGTGCCAGCAGGGTAGGACCCCAAGAGACCCAGTACTTC. Protein sequence: CASRVGPQETQYF.

The V gene is TRBV28, the J gene TRBJ2-5; TRBD2 matches at 11 bases. The V segment lost 5 bases and the J segment 2 bases; nucleotides outside the gene matches: 4. Germline-derived CDR1 and CDR2 are MDHEN and SYDVKM. This CDR3 is built from 15 residues. For the CDR3, the DNA is TGTGCCAGCAGTAAAGGACTAGCGGGTCAAGAGACCCAGTACTTC. Translated: CASSKGLAGQETQYF.

A single count supports this clone. The V and J genes are TRBV2 and TRBJ2-5; possibly TRBD2 for D (5 bases). The ends were cut back, 2 bases at V and 5 bases at J, with 15 bases in the middle. The CDR3 spans 15 residues. Germline CDR1 SNHLY, CDR2 FYNNEI. CDR3 sequence (DNA): TGTGCCAGCAGTGAAATGGTAGGGAGTGCGGAGACCCAGTACTTC. Protein product: CASSEMVGSAETQYF.

The genes are TRBV5-1 and TRBJ2-5; 13 bases align to TRBD2. V was clipped by 4 bases and J by 5 bases; unmatched bases: 5. CDR3 length: 15 amino acids. Germline CDR1 SGHRS, CDR2 YFSETQ. The CDR3 is CASSGTTSGRETQYF. In DNA, the CDR3 is TGCGCCAGCAGCGGAACGACTAGCGGGAGGGAGACCCAGTACTTC.

The DNA for the CDR3 is TGTGCCAGCAGCTTCACCTGGTTAGGGGAAGACCAGTACTTC. Translation: CASSFTWLGEDQYF. The V and J genes are TRBV7-2 and TRBJ2-5, with D tentatively TRBD1 (5 bases). CDR3 length: 14 residues. In germline, CDR1 is SGHTA, CDR2 FQGNSA. V lost 3 bases, J lost 10 bases, and 18 bases lay in between.

The chain joins TRBV11-2 to TRBJ2-7; possibly TRBD1 for D (6 bases). CDR3 size: 15 residues. The germline CDR1 and CDR2 sequences are SGHAT and FQNNGV. The V end was cut by 6 bases, the J end by 0 bases, with 15 bases between. CDR3 nucleotide sequence: TGTGCCAGCAGTGCCCTCACAGGGAACTCCTACGAGCAGTACTTC. Residues: CASSALTGNSYEQYF.

The chain has TRBV7-3 and TRBJ2-7, with a tentative D call TRBD1 (6 bases). CDR3 length: 14 residues. CDR1 and CDR2 from the germline V gene are SGHTA and FQGTGA. With 5 bases removed from V and 5 bases from J, the gap between germline ends came to 16 bases. CDR3 amino acids: CASSPRAGVHEQYF. In DNA, the CDR3 is TGTGCCAGCAGCCCACGGGCAGGGGTCCACGAGCAGTACTTC.

The J gene is TRBJ1-2, the V gene TRBV6-5; possibly TRBD1 for D (6 bases). The V gene lost 7 bases and the J gene lost 5 bases, with 14 bases spanning the gap. The CDR3 sequence is 13 residues long. CDR1 is MNHEY, CDR2 SVGAGI, per germline. As DNA, the CDR3 is TGTGCCAGCATCAAGCTAGGGGGTTATGGCTACACCTTC. It yields the protein CASIKLGGYGYTF.

The chain combines TRBV29-1 with TRBJ1-2, with D perhaps matching TRBD1 (5 bases). Deletions cut 4 bases from V and 0 bases from J, with 15 bases between. This CDR3 has 15 amino acids. Germline V gene sequence: CDR1 SQVTM, CDR2 ANQGSEA. CDR3 sequence (DNA): TGCAGCGTTGCCACCCTGGGACGGACTAACTATGGCTACACCTTC. It translates to CSVATLGRTNYGYTF.

Concerning this clone: The same CDR3 also results from other DNA sequences found in this sample. This chain links TRBV19 with TRBJ2-7; 9 bases map to TRBD1. The CDR3 length is 13 residues. Germline V gene sequence: CDR1 LNHDA, CDR2 SQIVND (reference sequence). V shed 6 bases, J shed 2 bases, and the junction held 2 bases outside the gene matches. The CDR3 DNA reads as TGTGCCAGTAGGGGACAGGGTACCTACGAGCAGTACTTC. Translated: CASRGQGTYEQYF.

V usage is TRBV7-9 and J usage is TRBJ2-4; the D gene could be TRBD1 or TRBD2 (5 bases each). Per germline, CDR1 SEHNR and CDR2 FQNEAQ (reference sequence). V was cut by 5 bases and J by 7 bases, with 15 bases left in between. The CDR3 length is 14 residues. CDR3 DNA: TGTGCCAGCAGCCCCGGGACGCCGAGGAACATTCAGTACTTC. Translated: CASSPGTPRNIQYF. Complete variable domain (other parts from reference TRBV7-9 and TRBJ2-4): DTGVSQNPRHKITKRGQNVTFRCDPISEHNRLYWYRQTLGQGPEFLTYFQNEAQLEKSRLLSDRFSAERPKGSFSTLEIQRTEQGDSAMYLCASSPGTPRNIQYFGAGTRLSVL.

This chain links TRBV4-1 with TRBJ2-2, with a tentative D call TRBD1 (5 bases). Trimming pared 0 bases from V and 1 base from J, leaving 9 bases between. There are 16 residues in the CDR3. CDR1 and CDR2 (germline): MGHRA, YSYEKL. CDR3 DNA sequence: TGCGCCAGCAGCCAAGAAAGGCAGGGGAACACCGGGGAGCTGTTTTTT. Protein sequence: CASSQERQGNTGELFF.

The chain employs TRBV28 and TRBJ2-2, with 8 bases aligning to TRBD2. The length of the CDR3 is 15 residues. The V and J ends lost 7 bases and 4 bases, in that order; junction bases with no gene match: 8. Germline lookup yields CDR1 MDHEN and CDR2 SYDVKM. The CDR3 DNA follows: TGTGCCAGCACCCGGGGGGGCGCGGGCACCGGGGAGCTGTTTTTT. Protein product: CASTRGGAGTGELFF.

The V call is TRBV5-1, the J call TRBJ1-1; 7 nucleotides agree with TRBD1. The CDR3 totals 16 residues. The trim removed 3 bases at V and 2 bases at J, leaving 10 bases unmatched. Germline loops: CDR1 SGHRS, CDR2 YFSETQ. The CDR3 DNA sequence: TGCGCCAGCAGCTCCAGGGGGTCCGGTGCCAACACTGAAGCTTTCTTT. Translating gives CASSSRGSGANTEAFF.

Remarks on this clone: The same CDR3 arises from other DNA sequences in this sample as well. J is TRBJ2-7 and V is TRBV6-1, with D perhaps matching TRBD1 or TRBD2 (5 bases each). V lost 6 bases and J 2 bases, leaving 11 bases between the germline ends. Germline V gene data show CDR1 as MNHNS and CDR2 as SASEGT. This CDR3 region has 13 residues. The chain's CDR3 is CASSVGRAYEQYF. CDR3 nucleotides: TGTGCCAGCAGCGTGGGACGGGCCTACGAGCAGTACTTC.

The chain employs TRBV2 and TRBJ1-1, with TRBD1 as a possible D gene (6 bases). V lost 7 bases, J lost 4 bases, and 16 bases lay in between. The germline CDR1 and CDR2 sequences are SNHLY and FYNNEI. The CDR3 extends over 14 amino acids. The DNA for the CDR3 is TGTGCCAGCATCCTCGACAGAGGGGGCACTGAAGCTTTCTTT. Its protein product is CASILDRGGTEAFF.